A selection of T cell receptor beta chains follows, all from one sample in a study of OX40 agonist ivuxolimab in advanced cancers. Using immunoSEQ multiplex PCR, the repertoire was profiled, and TCRdb retains in-frame clones only, with some absent. The repertoire holds some 38,000 clones, with about 89% as singletons. The sample in question was CD4+ or CD8+ T cells sorted from blood, obtained in a trial of the OX40 agonist ivuxolimab. Receptors originate from an adult with an advanced solid tumor such as melanoma, head and neck, liver or kidney cancer. Both conserved end residues are part of each CDR3. A D gene is named only where the DNA matches it firmly. A row's size may be missing; if present it is once, few, many or a size class.

d_call,clone_size,v_call,j_call,cdr3_aa,cdr3_nt
TRBD1,NA,TRBV15,TRBJ1-3,CATSDRGKGNTIYF,TGTGCCACCAGCGACAGGGGGAAAGGAAACACCATATATTTT
NA,NA,TRBV29-1,TRBJ1-1,CSVVTPPESAFF,TGCAGCGTCGTAACCCCCCCAGAATCAGCTTTCTTT
TRBD1,NA,TRBV27,TRBJ1-1,CASSLSAGGRGTEAFF,TGTGCCAGCAGTTTATCGGCAGGGGGGCGGGGAACTGAAGCTTTCTTT
NA,few,TRBV2,TRBJ1-1,CASSALPTEAFF,TGTGCCAGCAGTGCTCTCCCCACCGAAGCTTTCTTT
TRBD2,NA,TRBV7-2,TRBJ2-5,CASSFQSGGETQYF,TGTGCCAGCAGCTTTCAGTCGGGGGGAGAGACCCAGTACTTC
NA,NA,TRBV7-2,TRBJ1-2,CASSASPGGGGYTF,TGTGCCAGCAGCGCTTCGCCCGGTGGAGGTGGCTACACCTTC
TRBD1,NA,TRBV5-4,TRBJ2-2,CASSPGTDGANTGELFF,TGTGCCAGCAGCCCTGGGACAGACGGTGCGAACACCGGGGAGCTGTTTTTT
NA,few,TRBV11-2,TRBJ2-7,CASSLDAGTVSYEQYF,TGTGCCAGCAGCTTAGATGCGGGGACTGTCTCCTACGAGCAGTACTTC
NA,NA,TRBV15,TRBJ2-3,CATSRDPTDTQYF,TGTGCCACCAGCAGAGATCCGACAGATACGCAGTATTTT
NA,NA,TRBV11-1,TRBJ2-7,CASSLVFTGSYEQYF,TGTGCCAGCAGCTTAGTTTTCACGGGCTCCTACGAGCAGTACTTC
NA,NA,TRBV11-3,TRBJ1-1,CASSPIHGGVNTEAFF,TGTGCCAGCAGCCCGATCCATGGGGGGGTGAACACTGAAGCTTTCTTT
TRBD1,NA,TRBV18,TRBJ1-1,CASSPLTGSNTEAFF,TGTGCCAGCTCACCGCTGACAGGGTCTAACACTGAAGCTTTCTTT
NA,NA,TRBV19,TRBJ1-5,CASSTTGQNQPQHF,TGTGCCAGTAGTACGACAGGACAAAATCAGCCCCAGCATTTT
TRBD1,NA,TRBV15,TRBJ2-7,CATSRGGTGPEQYF,TGTGCCACCAGCAGAGGCGGGACAGGTCCCGAGCAGTACTTC
NA,NA,TRBV19,TRBJ2-2,CASSRVSSGELFF,TGTGCCAGTAGCAGGGTTTCATCCGGGGAGCTGTTTTTT
NA,NA,TRBV7-2,TRBJ1-1,CASSLNPGTEAFF,TGTGCCAGCAGCTTAAATCCTGGCACTGAAGCTTTCTTT
NA,NA,TRBV15,TRBJ1-5,CATTPRGGDQPQHF,TGTGCCACCACCCCTCGGGGGGGGGATCAGCCCCAGCATTTT
NA,NA,TRBV19,TRBJ2-7,CASSTDGVYEQYF,TGTGCCAGTAGTACCGACGGCGTCTACGAGCAGTACTTC
NA,NA,TRBV19,TRBJ2-5,CASSIRFTRIETQYF,TGTGCCAGTAGTATAAGGTTCACTAGGATAGAGACCCAGTACTTC
NA,NA,TRBV5-8,TRBJ1-1,CASSFEGRVNTEAFF,TGTGCCAGCAGCTTCGAGGGACGGGTGAACACTGAAGCTTTCTTT
NA,NA,TRBV6-5,TRBJ1-5,CASSKLGQSNQPQHF,TGTGCCAGCAGTAAGTTAGGACAGAGCAATCAGCCCCAGCATTTT
NA,once,TRBV7-3,TRBJ1-1,CASSSDPLGAEAFF,TGTGCCAGCAGCTCGGACCCCTTAGGGGCTGAAGCTTTCTTT
NA,NA,TRBV18,TRBJ1-1,CASSWDILTEAFF,TGTGCCAGCTCATGGGACATTCTGACTGAAGCTTTCTTT
NA,NA,TRBV14,TRBJ1-3,CASSPTWVGNTIYF,TGTGCCAGCAGCCCGACGTGGGTAGGAAACACCATATATTTT
NA,NA,TRBV14,TRBJ1-1,CASSQGGNTEAFF,TGTGCCAGCAGCCAAGGCGGGAACACTGAAGCTTTCTTT
NA,NA,TRBV5-1,TRBJ1-2,CASSLEEGRYGYTF,TGCGCCAGCAGCTTGGAGGAGGGCAGGTATGGCTACACCTTC
NA,NA,TRBV14,TRBJ1-1,CASSPEMGGEAFF,TGTGCCAGCAGCCCGGAAATGGGTGGTGAAGCTTTCTTT
NA,NA,TRBV20-1,TRBJ1-2,CSAPQGYGYTF,TGCAGTGCTCCGCAGGGCTATGGCTACACCTTC
NA,NA,TRBV18,TRBJ2-7,CASSLSGGDYEQYF,TGTGCCAGCTCCCTTTCGGGTGGGGACTACGAGCAGTACTTC
NA,NA,TRBV2,TRBJ1-4,CASSQGLRRKLFF,TGTGCCAGCTCGCAGGGACTCCGCCGAAAACTGTTTTTT
TRBD2,NA,TRBV6-1,TRBJ2-1,CASSDPTSGGGNEQFF,TGTGCCAGCAGTGACCCGACTAGTGGGGGGGGTAATGAGCAGTTCTTC
NA,NA,TRBV6-5,TRBJ2-7,CASSYKDSTYEQYF,TGTGCCAGCAGTTATAAAGACAGCACCTACGAGCAGTACTTC
TRBD2,NA,TRBV7-3,TRBJ2-1,CASSPRTSGVGEQFF,TGTGCCAGCAGCCCAAGGACTAGTGGGGTTGGTGAGCAGTTCTTC
TRBD1,NA,TRBV6-1,TRBJ2-5,CASSDLSDRVLIKTQYF,TGTGCCAGCAGTGACCTTTCGGACAGGGTCTTAATAAAGACCCAGTACTTC
NA,few,TRBV4-1,TRBJ1-5,CASSQNHGNQPQHF,TGCGCCAGCAGCCAAAACCATGGGAATCAGCCCCAGCATTTT
TRBD1,NA,TRBV7-3,TRBJ1-1,CASSRAGTGAVEAFF,TGTGCCAGCAGCCGAGCCGGGACAGGGGCGGTTGAAGCTTTCTTT
NA,NA,TRBV2,TRBJ2-7,CASSEAERTALVEYF,TGTGCCAGCAGTGAAGCCGAACGGACAGCACTGGTCGAATACTTC
NA,NA,TRBV4-1,TRBJ2-2,CASRNLPGNTGELFF,TGCGCCAGCAGAAATCTCCCGGGGAACACCGGGGAGCTGTTTTTT
NA,NA,TRBV4-2,TRBJ1-5,CASSPGRIQPQHF,TGTGCCAGCAGCCCGGGACGGATTCAGCCCCAGCACTTT
NA,few,TRBV7-2,TRBJ2-1,CASSFWRGEQFF,TGTGCCAGCAGCTTTTGGAGGGGTGAGCAGTTCTTC
TRBD1,NA,TRBV25-1,TRBJ1-3,CASSEEGQGGLGNTIYF,TGTGCCAGCAGTGAAGAAGGACAGGGGGGCCTAGGAAACACCATATATTTT
NA,NA,TRBV7-2,TRBJ2-2,CASSLGGSGTGELFF,TGTGCCAGCAGCTTAGGGGGATCGGGCACCGGGGAGCTGTTTTTT
NA,NA,TRBV5-6,TRBJ2-3,CASSSRINLDTQYF,TGTGCCAGCAGCTCCCGGATAAATCTAGATACGCAGTATTTT
NA,NA,TRBV4-3,TRBJ1-2,CASSQEGGSNYGYTF,TGCGCCAGCAGCCAAGAGGGCGGATCTAACTATGGCTACACCTTC
TRBD1,NA,TRBV9,TRBJ2-6,CASSPRPTGVGANVLTF,TGTGCCAGCAGCCCCCGGCCCACAGGGGTCGGGGCCAACGTCCTGACTTTC
NA,NA,TRBV7-2,TRBJ2-7,CASSRALRTAHNEQYF,TGTGCCAGCAGCCGGGCCCTGCGGACGGCTCACAACGAGCAGTACTTC